Included here is one T cell receptor (beta chain) sequence, with context. In this sample, this clonotype turned up many times. Its antigen specificity is not known. Nothing much larger sits one base from this clone, and base qualities are not available. Interpreted using the paper, the treatment or condition label stands for: allogeneic hematopoietic cell transplantation with graft depleted of TCRalphabeta T cells and CD19 B cells. Transplant recipients were children who received TCRalphabeta/CD19-depleted allogeneic hematopoietic cell grafts. These data are taken from a study of T-cell reconstitution after alpha-beta-depleted transplantation in children (TCRdb year 2016). About the study as a whole: Using TCR repertoire profiling, the study quantitatively followed how T-cell immune reconstitution unfolded in children after TCRalphabeta/CD19-depleted allogeneic hematopoietic cell transplantation.

What the work shows at the level of the full study, not this receptor alone: In some patients, the high TCRbeta diversity seen at day 60 was put down to recipient T cells and intrathymic progenitors that had survived conditioning. Over the following months the frequencies of hyperexpanded clones went down, and after one year T-cell counts and TCRbeta diversity were mostly credited to newly produced T cells. The apparently early recovery of alphabetaT-cell counts about two months after transplant reportedly depended on only several hundred rapidly expanded clones that came from non-depleted graft cells.

Libraries were built with PCR. Sequencing was carried out with an Illumina HiSeq 2500. To normalize quantification of the TCRbeta repertoire, the TCR libraries were built with molecular barcoding that relied on unique molecular identifiers. TCRdb passed the public sequencing reads through fastp at Q25 and MiXCR, retaining productive beta sequences. Every distinct CDR3 protein forms one entry, paired with its most common genes and DNA. The sample table lists 550,000 to 800,000 distinct CDR3 sequences, less than 15% of them with a count of one. 0.79% of the sample belongs to the ten largest clones. CDR1 and CDR2, looked up from the germline V gene (reference sequence), are DFQATT and SNEGSKA. Its CDR3 holds 15 amino acids, cysteine through phenylalanine. The only DNA kept is the CDR3, 45 bases in frame from the first base. The V end gives up 5 bases and the J end 3 bases, leaving 10 bases in the junction not matched to a gene.

Rearrangement joined TRBV20-1 to TRBJ2-3, with 8 middle bases fitting TRBD2. The sequence came from a girl aged 2-9 years with congenital amegakaryocytic thrombocytopenia, due to receive a stem cell transplant. The material was PBMCs, obtained before TCRalphabeta/CD19-depleted stem cell transplant. The DNA reads TGCAGTGCTCCCAGGGGTAGCGGGGAGACAGATACGCAGTATTTT. Translation gives CSAPRGSGETDTQYF.